The next 30 T cell receptor beta chains were all read from a single sample in a study of T cells after yellow fever vaccination. TCRdb re-derived calls from the 5' RACE reads in MiXCR, one entry per CDR3 protein. Counted here are approximately 260,000 distinct CDR3 sequences, around 4.9% occurring once; the ten biggest clones make up 3% to 4%. The sample here was CD4+ T cells sorted from PBMCs, taken on the day of the yellow fever booster vaccination. The receptors were sampled from a man younger than 35 who received the YFV17D yellow fever vaccine.

This clonotype was seen a handful of times. The chain uses TRBV24-1 and TRBJ2-2; no clear D. This CDR3 has 14 amino acids. Germline V gene lookup returns CDR1 KGHDR and CDR2 SFDVKD. Trimming removed 1 base at V and 5 bases at J, with 7 bases between. CDR3 nucleotides: TGTGCCACCAGTGATTTCAGAGAAACCGGGGAGCTGTTTTTT. Its protein product is CATSDFRETGELFF.

There are many counts of this clonotype. This chain uses TRBV6-2 or TRBV6-3 with TRBJ2-7, with TRBD2 matching over 9 bases. Per germline, CDR1 MNHEY and CDR2 SVGEGT. The length of the CDR3 is 14 residues. Germline trimming cut 2 bases from V and 6 bases from J; bases unmatched to any gene: 5. The CDR3 spells CASSYRASGVEQYV. CDR3 bases: TGTGCCAGCAGTTACCGGGCTAGCGGGGTCGAGCAGTACGTC.

This clonotype was recorded many times. The V call is TRBV12-3 or TRBV12-4, the J call TRBJ2-1, with D hard to call. The CDR3 is made up of 11 amino acids. The V end was cut by 6 bases, the J end by 7 bases, with 7 bases between. CDR3 sequence (DNA): TGTGCCAGCAGAGAGCGAAATGAGCAGTTCTTC. Translation: CASRERNEQFF.

This clonotype was counted a few times. The V gene is TRBV6-6, the J gene TRBJ1-1, with 10 positions matching TRBD1. The CDR3 runs to 15 residues. V shed 2 bases, J shed 6 bases, and the junction held 6 bases outside the gene matches. The germline V gene has CDR1 MNHNY and CDR2 SVGAGI (reference sequence). The chain's CDR3 is CASSYLGQGPPEAFF. The CDR3 region has the DNA TGTGCCAGCAGTTACCTGGGACAGGGGCCTCCTGAAGCTTTCTTT.

In its sample, this clonotype was seen many times. The J gene is TRBJ2-2, the V gene TRBV4-2; 9 bases are a match to TRBD1. CDR3 length: 18 amino acids. J gave up 4 bases and V 3 bases, and 12 bases lay outside the gene matches. Germline CDR1 reads LGHNA; CDR2 reads YNFKEQ. The CDR3 sequence is CASSQGTGTGSATGELFF. In DNA form, the CDR3 reads TGTGCCAGCAGCCAGGGTACCGGGACAGGGAGTGCCACCGGGGAGCTGTTTTTT.

V gene TRBV10-3 combines with J gene TRBJ1-1; no definite D call. The germline gives CDR1 ENHRY, CDR2 SYGVKD. Trimming cost V 4 bases and J 1 base, with 7 bases left between them. This CDR3 spans 13 amino acids. The CDR3 spells CAISAGENTEAFF. The CDR3 DNA follows: TGTGCCATCAGTGCGGGAGAGAACACTGAAGCTTTCTTT.

V is TRBV5-1 and J is TRBJ2-2, with 7 bases lining up with TRBD1. CDR1 is SGHRS, CDR2 YFSETQ, per germline. The CDR3 is 14 amino acids. The trim removed 4 bases at V and 4 bases at J, leaving 4 bases unmatched. As DNA, the CDR3 is TGCGCCAGCAGCCCGACAGGGATCACCGGGGAGCTGTTTTTT. It codes for CASSPTGITGELFF. Looking up the rest from reference TRBV5-1 and TRBJ2-2 gives the full variable domain: KAGVTQTPRYLIKTRGQQVTLSCSPISGHRSVSWYQQTPGQGLQFLFEYFSETQRNKGNFPGRFSGRQFSNSRSEMNVSTLELGDSALYLCASSPTGITGELFFGEGSRLTVL.

This clonotype has at least ten counts. The V gene is TRBV14, the J gene TRBJ2-3, with D possibly matching TRBD2 (6 bases). This CDR3 has 15 residues. The V and J ends lost 2 bases and 1 base respectively, with 10 bases between them. Germline CDR1 is SGHDN and CDR2 is FVKESK. The CDR3: CASSQRGGGTDTQYF. The CDR3, as DNA: TGTGCCAGCAGCCAACGGGGAGGCGGCACAGATACGCAGTATTTT.

This clonotype was observed a few times. The rearrangement uses TRBV15 and TRBJ1-4, with 12 bases aligning to TRBD1. V lost 4 bases and J lost 8; bases outside the gene matches: 5. Looked up from germline, CDR1 is LNHNV and CDR2 is YYDKDF (reference sequence). The CDR3 loop spans 15 amino acids. CDR3 DNA: TGTGCCACCAGCAACCGGGACAGGGGGCGCGAAAAACTGTTTTTT. This translates into CATSNRDRGREKLFF.

This clonotype was seen at least ten times. J is TRBJ2-3 and V is TRBV5-1; D gene unclear. V was trimmed by 4 bases and J by 5 bases, leaving 17 bases between them. This CDR3 is built from 15 residues. Germline V CDR1 and CDR2: SGHRS, YFSETQ. The CDR3 region is CASSPGPSVGDTQYF. In nucleotides, the CDR3 is TGCGCCAGCAGCCCCGGCCCGTCGGTCGGAGATACGCAGTATTTT.

At least ten counts were recorded for this clonotype. The chain joins TRBV12-3 or TRBV12-4 to TRBJ2-7; 7 bases are a match to TRBD1. V lost 5 bases to trimming and J lost 9 bases; unmatched junction nucleotides: 10. The CDR3 consists of 13 residues. The CDR3 DNA sequence: TGTGCCAGCAGTACCGACAGGGCCCAACGGCAGTACGTC. Amino acid sequence: CASSTDRAQRQYV.

This clonotype was counted a few times. This chain joins TRBV18 and TRBJ2-1; 7 bases match TRBD1. The CDR3 contains 14 residues. V was pared by 4 bases and J by 6 bases, with 6 bases of the junction left unmatched. Germline CDR1 reads KGHSH; CDR2 reads LQKENI. The CDR3 DNA reads as TGTGCCAGCTCACTTCCGGGACAGCGCAATGAGCAGTTCTTC. Protein sequence: CASSLPGQRNEQFF.

This clonotype appeared many times. The chain combines TRBV4-3 with TRBJ2-3, with D tentatively TRBD2 (6 bases). This CDR3 spans 15 amino acids. From germline, CDR1 is LGHNA and CDR2 YSLEER. Trimming removed 1 base at V and 1 base at J, with 9 bases between. CDR3 DNA: TGCGCCAGCAGCCAAGGCGGGGCCCGCACAGATACGCAGTATTTT. Translated, it gives CASSQGGARTDTQYF.

Ten or more counts support this clonotype. The CDR3 protein is CASSFDRDYNSPLHF. The CDR3, as DNA: TGTGCCAGCAGTTTCGACAGGGACTACAATTCACCCCTCCACTTT. The rearrangement joins TRBV6-6 to TRBJ1-6, with 7 bases fitting TRBD1. In germline, CDR1 is MNHNY, CDR2 SVGAGI (reference sequence). V lost 4 bases to trimming and J lost 7 bases; unmatched junction nucleotides: 7. This CDR3 contains 15 residues.

The genes are TRBV9 and TRBJ2-2; D may be TRBD1 or TRBD2 (6 bases each). CDR1 is SGDLS and CDR2 is YYNGEE in the germline V gene. The CDR3 totals 15 residues. V lost 0 bases and J lost 6, with 12 bases in between. This chain's CDR3 is CASSVGGALAGELFF. The CDR3, as DNA: TGTGCCAGCAGCGTAGGGGGGGCGCTTGCCGGGGAGCTGTTTTTT.

The chain joins TRBV7-6 to TRBJ2-3; TRBD2 is a possible D gene (7 bases). The CDR3 totals 16 residues. In germline, CDR1 is SGHVS, CDR2 FNYEAQ. V shed 2 bases and J shed 2 bases, with 14 bases lying between them. The chain's CDR3 is CASSLSGGGLTDTQYF. The CDR3 DNA sequence: TGTGCCAGCAGCTTATCCGGCGGGGGCCTCACAGATACGCAGTATTTT.

The rearrangement joins TRBV5-1 to TRBJ1-1; possible D gene TRBD1, 5 bases. CDR1 is SGHRS and CDR2 is YFSETQ in the germline V gene. V was clipped by 0 bases and J by 0 bases, with 21 bases between them. The CDR3 totals 19 residues. The CDR3 bases are TGCGCCAGCAGCTTGGACAGGCCGACCCTTGTTGGTTTGAACACTGAAGCTTTCTTT. Its translation: CASSLDRPTLVGLNTEAFF.

This chain uses TRBV6-5 with TRBJ2-2; 8 bases align to TRBD2. This CDR3 has 14 residues. Germline V gives CDR1 MNHEY, CDR2 SVGAGI. The V segment lost 5 bases and the J segment 8 bases; nucleotides outside the gene matches: 7. CDR3 residues: CASSPAAGEGELFF. CDR3 DNA sequence: TGTGCCAGCAGTCCCGCAGCGGGGGAAGGGGAGCTGTTTTTT.

This clonotype occurred a few times. This chain uses TRBV4-1 with TRBJ1-3; D is perhaps TRBD1 (6 bases). CDR3 length: 16 residues. CDR1 is MGHRA, CDR2 YSYEKL, per germline. Trimming shortened V by 1 base and J by 4 bases, and 14 bases separated the two germline ends. CDR3 protein: CASSQAHRVRGNTIYF. CDR3 DNA sequence: TGCGCCAGCAGCCAAGCACACAGGGTCAGGGGAAACACCATATATTTT.

This clonotype was counted many times. V usage is TRBV29-1 and J usage is TRBJ1-2; D is uncertain. V was trimmed by 4 bases and J by 1 base, leaving 7 bases between them. Looked up from germline, CDR1 is SQVTM and CDR2 is ANQGSEA. The CDR3 totals 12 residues. CDR3 sequence: CSVVASNYGYTF. CDR3 coding DNA: TGCAGCGTTGTGGCCAGTAACTATGGCTACACCTTC.

This clonotype appeared many times. The chain carries TRBV10-3 and TRBJ2-5; TRBD1 might be the D (5 bases). CDR3 length: 12 amino acids. Germline V gives CDR1 ENHRY, CDR2 SYGVKD. Trimming cost V 6 bases and J 2 bases, with 7 bases left between them. CDR3 sequence reads: CAIRTDQETQYF. The CDR3 DNA sequence: TGTGCCATCAGGACAGATCAAGAGACCCAGTACTTC.

This clonotype was recorded many times. The chain is built from TRBV6-5 and TRBJ2-3, with TRBD1 matching over 7 bases. Losses at the gene ends were 5 bases for V and 1 base for J; bases not matched to a gene: 9. Germline lookup yields CDR1 MNHEY and CDR2 SVGAGI. This CDR3 spans 16 amino acids. The CDR3 DNA reads TGTGCCAGCAGTCCATACCAGGGGGATGGCACAGATACGCAGTATTTT. It is translated as CASSPYQGDGTDTQYF.

This chain links TRBV6-2 or TRBV6-3 with TRBJ1-6, with a weak D call TRBD1 (5 bases). CDR3 length: 14 amino acids. The V and J ends lost 3 bases and 10 bases respectively, with 13 bases between them. Germline-derived CDR1 and CDR2 are MNHEY and SVGEGT. The CDR3 sequence is CASSYSGRPSPLHF. DNA of the CDR3: TGTGCCAGCAGTTATTCAGGGAGGCCATCACCCCTCCACTTT.

The rearrangement joins TRBV12-5 to TRBJ1-1, with D uncertain. The CDR3 length is 17 residues. Trimming pared 0 bases from V and 3 bases from J, leaving 17 bases between. Germline V gene sequence: CDR1 LGHNT, CDR2 FRNRAP. The CDR3 DNA follows: TGTGCTAGTGGTTTGGTAGGGCCAGGCTCCCTTGACACTGAAGCTTTCTTT. Its protein product is CASGLVGPGSLDTEAFF.

This clonotype was counted ten times or more. This chain uses TRBV14 with TRBJ2-3, with a weak D call TRBD1 (6 bases). Trimming shortened V by 4 bases and J by 0 bases, and 11 bases separated the two germline ends. This CDR3 comprises 15 residues. Germline-derived CDR1 and CDR2 are SGHDN and FVKESK. The CDR3 nucleotides are TGTGCCAGCAGCCCAGGACAGTATAGCACAGATACGCAGTATTTT. This translates into CASSPGQYSTDTQYF. The full variable domain, completed using reference TRBV14 and TRBJ2-3, is EAGVTQFPSHSVIEKGQTVTLRCDPISGHDNLYWYRRVMGKEIKFLLHFVKESKQDESGMPNNRFLAERTGGTYSTLKVQPAELEDSGVYFCASSPGQYSTDTQYFGPGTRLTVL.

This clonotype was counted only a few times. The V and J genes are TRBV7-9 and TRBJ1-1; 9 bases match TRBD1. The germline V gene encodes CDR1 SEHNR and CDR2 FQNEAQ (reference sequence). After removal of 5 bases from V and 8 bases from J, the junction contained 3 bases not matched to a gene. The CDR3 covers 12 residues. This CDR3 reads CASSTGGREAFF. The CDR3 region has the DNA TGTGCCAGCAGCACAGGGGGCCGGGAAGCTTTCTTT.

This clonotype was recorded at least ten times. For the CDR3, the DNA is TGTGCCACCAGCTCCCTGGGGACTAGCGGGGGGAAGAACACCGGGGAGCTGTTTTTT. It translates to CATSSLGTSGGKNTGELFF. This chain connects TRBV15 to TRBJ2-2; 15 bases align to TRBD2. This CDR3 has 19 amino acids. The junction had 8 bases not matched to a gene; V was cut back by 5 bases and J by 1 base. Per the germline V gene, CDR1 is LNHNV and CDR2 is YYDKDF (reference sequence).

V and J are TRBV5-5 and TRBJ1-6, with TRBD1 matching 7 bases. The CDR3 has 16 residues. The germline gives CDR1 SGHKS, CDR2 YYEKEE (reference sequence). The V and J ends lost 3 bases and 7 bases, in that order; junction bases with no gene match: 10. CDR3 loop: CASSSFRTGGNSPLHF. As DNA, the CDR3 is TGTGCCAGCAGCTCCTTCCGGACAGGCGGGAATTCACCCCTCCACTTT.

This clonotype was seen repeatedly, ten times or more. J is TRBJ2-7 and V is TRBV21-1; TRBD1 is taken as the D call from the table, unchecked against the DNA. TRBV21-1 is tagged as a pseudogene. The CDR3 sequence is 17 residues long. The CDR3 DNA follows: TGTGCCAGCAGCAAAGCGTTACAGGGCAACGTCAGGTACGAGCAGTACGTC. Amino acids: CASSKALQGNVRYEQYV.

This clonotype was recorded a few times. This rearrangement joins TRBV7-2 to TRBJ2-3; D unclear. V was trimmed by 6 bases and J by 6 bases, leaving 13 bases between them. The CDR3 covers 13 residues. Germline values: CDR1 SGHTA, CDR2 FQGNSA. The CDR3, as DNA: TGTGCCAGCAGTTTCCGTTCGTGGGATACGCAGTATTTT. Translating gives CASSFRSWDTQYF.